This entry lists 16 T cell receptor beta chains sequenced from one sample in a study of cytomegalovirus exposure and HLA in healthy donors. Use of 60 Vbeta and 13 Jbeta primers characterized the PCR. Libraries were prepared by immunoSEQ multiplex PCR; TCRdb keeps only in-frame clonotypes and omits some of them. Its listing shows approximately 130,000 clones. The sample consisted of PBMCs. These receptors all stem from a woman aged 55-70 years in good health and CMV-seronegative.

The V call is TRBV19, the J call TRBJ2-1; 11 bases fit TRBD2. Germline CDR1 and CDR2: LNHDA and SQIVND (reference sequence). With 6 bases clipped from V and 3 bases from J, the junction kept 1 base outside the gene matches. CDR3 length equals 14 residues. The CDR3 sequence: CASRGTSGYNEQFF. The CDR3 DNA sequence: TGTGCCAGTAGGGGGACTAGCGGCTACAATGAGCAGTTCTTC.

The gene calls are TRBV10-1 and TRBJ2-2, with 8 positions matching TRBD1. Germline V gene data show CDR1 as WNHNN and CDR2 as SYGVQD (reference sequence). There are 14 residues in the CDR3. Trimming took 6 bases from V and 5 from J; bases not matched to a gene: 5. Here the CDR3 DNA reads TGCGCCAGCAGCCGGGACAGGCTTACCGGGGAGCTGTTTTTT. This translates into CASSRDRLTGELFF.

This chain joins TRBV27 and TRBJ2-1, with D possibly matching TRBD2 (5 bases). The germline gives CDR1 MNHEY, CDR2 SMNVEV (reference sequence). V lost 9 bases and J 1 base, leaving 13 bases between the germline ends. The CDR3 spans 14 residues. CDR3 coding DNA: TGTGCCAGTTCCAATGGACTGTCCTACAATGAGCAGTTCTTC. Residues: CASSNGLSYNEQFF.

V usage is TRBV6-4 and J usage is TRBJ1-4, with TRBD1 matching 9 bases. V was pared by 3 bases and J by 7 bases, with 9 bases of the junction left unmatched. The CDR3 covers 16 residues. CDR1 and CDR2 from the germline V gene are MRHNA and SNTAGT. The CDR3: CASSETLDRGVEKLFF. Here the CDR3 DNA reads TGTGCCAGCAGTGAAACCCTTGACAGGGGGGTTGAAAAACTGTTTTTT.

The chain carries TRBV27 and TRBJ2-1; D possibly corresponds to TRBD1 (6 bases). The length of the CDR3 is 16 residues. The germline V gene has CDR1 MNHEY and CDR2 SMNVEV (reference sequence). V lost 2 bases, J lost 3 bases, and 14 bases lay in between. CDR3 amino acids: CASSLANRALYNEQFF. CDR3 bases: TGTGCCAGCAGTTTAGCCAACAGGGCTCTCTACAATGAGCAGTTCTTC.

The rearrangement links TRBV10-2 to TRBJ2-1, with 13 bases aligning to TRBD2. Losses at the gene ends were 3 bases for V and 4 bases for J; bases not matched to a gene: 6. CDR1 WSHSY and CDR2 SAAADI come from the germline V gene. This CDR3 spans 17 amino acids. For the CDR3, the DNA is TGCGCCAGCAGTGAACTCGGACTAGCGGGAGAATACAATGAGCAGTTCTTC. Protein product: CASSELGLAGEYNEQFF.

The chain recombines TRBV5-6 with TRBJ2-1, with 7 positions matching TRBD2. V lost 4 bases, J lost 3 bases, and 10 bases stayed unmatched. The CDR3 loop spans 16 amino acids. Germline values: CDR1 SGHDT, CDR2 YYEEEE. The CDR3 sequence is CASSPTVQRGYNEQFF. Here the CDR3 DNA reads TGTGCCAGCAGCCCGACCGTCCAGCGGGGCTACAATGAGCAGTTCTTC.

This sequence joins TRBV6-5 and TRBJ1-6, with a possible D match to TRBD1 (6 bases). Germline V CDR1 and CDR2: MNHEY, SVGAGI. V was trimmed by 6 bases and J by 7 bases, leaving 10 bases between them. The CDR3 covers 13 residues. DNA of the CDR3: TGTGCCAGCAGGGACAGACACAATTCACCCCTCCACTTT. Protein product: CASRDRHNSPLHF.

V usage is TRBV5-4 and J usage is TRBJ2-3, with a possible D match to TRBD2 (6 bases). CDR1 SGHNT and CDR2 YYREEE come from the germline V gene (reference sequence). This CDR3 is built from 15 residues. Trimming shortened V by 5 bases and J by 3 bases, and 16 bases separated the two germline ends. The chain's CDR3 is CASSNRARGTDTQYF. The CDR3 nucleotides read TGTGCCAGCAGTAATCGGGCCCGGGGGACAGATACGCAGTATTTT.

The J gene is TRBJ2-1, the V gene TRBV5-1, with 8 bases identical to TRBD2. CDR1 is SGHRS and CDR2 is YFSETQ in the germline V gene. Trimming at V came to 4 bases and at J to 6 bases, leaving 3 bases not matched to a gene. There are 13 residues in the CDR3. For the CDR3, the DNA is TGCGCCAGCAGCCCGGGGGGGGGCAATGAGCAGTTCTTC. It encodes CASSPGGGNEQFF. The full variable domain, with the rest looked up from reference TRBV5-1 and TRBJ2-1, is KAGVTQTPRYLIKTRGQQVTLSCSPISGHRSVSWYQQTPGQGLQFLFEYFSETQRNKGNFPGRFSGRQFSNSRSEMNVSTLELGDSALYLCASSPGGGNEQFFGPGTRLTVL.

CDR3 residues: CASTPPGGEGHNEQFF. DNA for the CDR3: TGTGCCAGCACTCCCCCGGGGGGGGAGGGCCACAATGAGCAGTTCTTC. This chain uses TRBV6-6 with TRBJ2-1; 8 positions match TRBD2. CDR1 is MNHNY and CDR2 is SVGAGI in the germline V gene (reference sequence). The CDR3 contains 16 residues. V was pared by 7 bases and J by 5 bases, with 13 bases of the junction left unmatched.

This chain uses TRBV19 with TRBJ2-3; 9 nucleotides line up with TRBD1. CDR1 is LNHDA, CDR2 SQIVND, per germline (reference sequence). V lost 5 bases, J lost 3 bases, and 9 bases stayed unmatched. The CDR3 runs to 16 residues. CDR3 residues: CASSSRDRDPTDTQYF. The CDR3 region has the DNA TGTGCCAGTAGTTCACGGGACAGGGACCCAACAGATACGCAGTATTTT.

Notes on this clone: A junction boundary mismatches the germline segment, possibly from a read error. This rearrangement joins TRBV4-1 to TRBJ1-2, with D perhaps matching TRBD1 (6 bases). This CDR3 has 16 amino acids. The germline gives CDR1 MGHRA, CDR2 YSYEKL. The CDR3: CASCHDPGESNYGYTF. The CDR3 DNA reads TGCGCCAGCTGCCACGACCCAGGGGAGTCTAACTATGGCTACACCTTC.

The CDR3 region is CASSLEGEGTIYF. Here the CDR3 DNA reads TGTGCCAGCAGCTTAGAAGGAGAAGGCACCATATATTTT. V usage is TRBV11-3 and J usage is TRBJ1-3; D gene ambiguous. The CDR3 contains 13 residues. The V gene's germline CDR1 is SGHNT and CDR2 YENEEA. V was pared by 0 bases and J by 9 bases, with 9 bases between.

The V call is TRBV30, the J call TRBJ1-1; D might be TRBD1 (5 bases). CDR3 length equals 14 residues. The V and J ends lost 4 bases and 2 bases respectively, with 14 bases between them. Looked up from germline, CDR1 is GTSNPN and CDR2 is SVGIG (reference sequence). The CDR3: CAWNQQALNTEAFF. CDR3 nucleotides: TGTGCCTGGAATCAACAGGCTCTCAACACTGAAGCTTTCTTT.

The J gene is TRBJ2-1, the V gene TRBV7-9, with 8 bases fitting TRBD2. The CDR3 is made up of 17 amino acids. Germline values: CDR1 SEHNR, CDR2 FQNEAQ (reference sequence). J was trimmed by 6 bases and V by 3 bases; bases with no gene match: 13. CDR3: CASSFFREGTGVNEQFF. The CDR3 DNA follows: TGTGCCAGCAGCTTTTTCCGGGAGGGGACCGGGGTCAATGAGCAGTTCTTC.